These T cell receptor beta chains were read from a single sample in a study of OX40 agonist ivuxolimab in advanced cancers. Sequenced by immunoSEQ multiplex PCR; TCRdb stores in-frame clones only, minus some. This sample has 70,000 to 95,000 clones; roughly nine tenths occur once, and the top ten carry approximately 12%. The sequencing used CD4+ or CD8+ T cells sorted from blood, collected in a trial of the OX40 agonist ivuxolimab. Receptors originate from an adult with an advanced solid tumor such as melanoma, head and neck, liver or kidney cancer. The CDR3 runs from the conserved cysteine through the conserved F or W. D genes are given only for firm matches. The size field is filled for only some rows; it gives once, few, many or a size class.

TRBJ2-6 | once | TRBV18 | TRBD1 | CASSRGQGLSGANVLTF | TGTGCCAGCTCACGAGGACAGGGTCTTTCCGGGGCCAACGTCCTGACTTTC
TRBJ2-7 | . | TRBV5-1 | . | CASLGADSYEQYF | TGCGCCAGCCTCGGGGCGGACTCCTACGAGCAGTACTTC
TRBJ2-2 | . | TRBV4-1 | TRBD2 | CASSQDLSGSPGELFF | TGCGCCAGCAGCCAAGATCTAAGCGGGAGCCCCGGGGAGCTGTTTTTT
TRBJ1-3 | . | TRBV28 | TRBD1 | CASSQVRTGGGNTIYF | TGTGCCAGCAGTCAAGTACGGACAGGGGGCGGAAACACCATATATTTT
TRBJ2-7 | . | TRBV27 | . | CASSSDGSYEQYF | TGTGCCAGCAGTTCGGACGGCTCCTACGAGCAGTACTTC
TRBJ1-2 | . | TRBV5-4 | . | CASSPVGTYGYTF | TGTGCCAGCAGCCCAGTCGGTACCTATGGCTACACCTTC
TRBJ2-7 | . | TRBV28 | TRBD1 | CASRDRGYEQYF | TGTGCCAGCAGGGACAGGGGTTACGAGCAGTACTTC
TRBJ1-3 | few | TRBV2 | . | CASSPGPRNTIYF | TGTGCCAGCAGCCCGGGCCCCCGGAACACCATATATTTT
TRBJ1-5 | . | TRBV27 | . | CASSFWTGNQPQHF | TGTGCCAGCAGTTTTTGGACAGGCAATCAGCCCCAGCATTTT
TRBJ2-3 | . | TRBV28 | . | CASSLGVTSTDTQYF | TGTGCCAGCAGTTTAGGTGTGACGAGCACAGATACGCAGTATTTT
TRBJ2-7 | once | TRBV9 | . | CASSRDPTGYEQYF | TGTGCCAGCAGCCGGGACCCGACAGGCTACGAGCAGTACTTC
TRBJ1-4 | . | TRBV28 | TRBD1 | CASRGTGDEKLFF | TGTGCCAGCAGAGGGACAGGGGATGAAAAACTGTTTTTT
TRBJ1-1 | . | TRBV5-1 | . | CASRTDTEAFF | TGCGCCAGCAGGACCGACACTGAAGCTTTCTTT
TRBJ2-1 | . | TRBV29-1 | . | CSAREGNEQFF | TGCAGCGCGAGAGAGGGCAATGAGCAGTTCTTC
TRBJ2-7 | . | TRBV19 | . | CASSHWDGYEQYF | TGTGCCAGTAGCCATTGGGACGGGTACGAGCAGTACTTC
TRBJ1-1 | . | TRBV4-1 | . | CASSHGASLNTEAFF | TGCGCCAGCAGCCATGGGGCCAGCTTGAACACTGAAGCTTTCTTT
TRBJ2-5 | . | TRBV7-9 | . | CASSFTEETQYF | TGTGCCAGCAGCTTCACAGAAGAGACCCAATACTTC
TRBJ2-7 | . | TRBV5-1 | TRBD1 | CASNWGDRGNYEQYF | TGCGCCAGCAACTGGGGGGACAGGGGAAACTACGAGCAGTACTTC
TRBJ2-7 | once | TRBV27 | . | CASSPRGISYEQYF | TGTGCCAGCAGTCCCCGAGGTATCTCCTACGAGCAGTACTTC
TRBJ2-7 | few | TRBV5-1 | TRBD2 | CASSPSAGGDYEQYF | TGCGCCAGCAGCCCATCAGCGGGAGGGGACTACGAGCAGTACTTC
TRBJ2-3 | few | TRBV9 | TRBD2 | CASSVSGTSGVDTQYF | TGTGCCAGCAGCGTTTCCGGGACTAGCGGGGTAGATACGCAGTATTTT
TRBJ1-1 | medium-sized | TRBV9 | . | CASSGGVWSNTEAFF | TGTGCCAGCAGCGGCGGGGTTTGGTCGAACACTGAAGCTTTCTTT
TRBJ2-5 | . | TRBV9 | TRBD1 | CASSVGTGNQETQYF | TGCGCCAGCAGCGTAGGGACAGGTAACCAAGAGACCCAGTACTTC
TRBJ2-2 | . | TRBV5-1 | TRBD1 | CASSRVGQGASTGELFF | TGCGCCAGCAGCCGCGTTGGACAGGGGGCGTCCACCGGGGAGCTGTTTTTT
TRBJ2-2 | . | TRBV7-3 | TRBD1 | CASSHELRGRGTGELFF | TGTGCCAGCAGCCATGAGCTCAGGGGGCGTGGCACCGGGGAGCTGTTTTTT
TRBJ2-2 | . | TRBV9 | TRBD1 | CASSGGDRLTGELFF | TGTGCCAGCAGCGGTGGGGACAGGTTAACCGGGGAGCTGTTTTTT